Sequencing of this T cell receptor beta chain was carried out in a study of T cells in Graves' hyperthyroidism and ophthalmopathy. Comments on this clonotype: Its target is not known.

This CDR3 region has 14 residues. Trimming left V 0 bases short and J 1 base short, with 6 bases between. The V gene's germline CDR1 is MNHEY and CDR2 SVGAGI. Study-level findings and limits: In the blood, most expanded thyroid clonotypes above 0.001 appeared as well.

TCR beta CDR3 regions were amplified from RNA transcripts. Carried out on the TCR CDR3, a first-round RT-PCR used the HTBI primer set. TCRdb itself ran the multiplex PCR reads through MiXCR, one entry per CDR3 protein. The sample includes about 250,000 distinct CDR3 sequences, about 20% seen only once; the top ten take 50% to 75%. Sequenced sample: blood. This TCR came from a young man with Graves' ophthalmopathy. The chain recombines TRBV6-5 with TRBJ2-5; the D is unclear. This chain's CDR3 is CASSYSRLQETQYF. In DNA, the CDR3 is TGTGCCAGCAGTTACTCGAGACTCCAAGAGACCCAGTACTTC.